The 30 T cell receptor beta chains reported below all come from one sample, sequenced in a study of radiation and T cells in renal cell carcinoma. Noted time point: blood 4 weeks post-SBRT, at nephrectomy. The treatment was: 15 Gy SBRT to primary tumor, nephrectomy 4 weeks later. TCRdb's copy holds only in-frame clones and misses some; the assay was immunoSEQ multiplex PCR. This table has tens of thousands of clones, 60% to 85% appearing once. This sample comprised blood, obtained from a patient whose treatment included radiotherapy and nephrectomy. Receptors originate from a man aged 60 to 75 with renal cell carcinoma.

V usage is TRBV18 and J usage is TRBJ2-1, with 10 bases aligning to TRBD1. From germline, CDR1 is KGHSH and CDR2 LQKENI. V was pared by 3 bases and J by 2 bases, with 1 base of the junction left unmatched. This CDR3 contains 15 residues. The CDR3 DNA reads TGTGCCAGCTCACCGACAGGGGGCGCCTACAATGAGCAGTTCTTC. Its translation is CASSPTGGAYNEQFF.

CDR3 nucleotides: TGTGCCAGCAGTTGGGCCCGGGAGGGGTACGAGCAGTACGTC. Translation: CASSWAREGYEQYV. The V call is TRBV6-6, the J call TRBJ2-7; 8 bases are shared with TRBD2. Per germline, CDR1 MNHNY and CDR2 SVGAGI (reference sequence). J was trimmed by 4 bases and V by 4 bases; bases with no gene match: 6. The CDR3 spans 14 residues.

This clone turned up a few times. The chain links TRBV29-1 to TRBJ2-5; the D gene is possibly TRBD2 (5 bases). The CDR3 runs to 13 residues. The V gene's germline CDR1 is SQVTM and CDR2 ANQGSEA. The ends were cut back, 2 bases at V and 0 bases at J, with 7 bases in the middle. The CDR3 here is CSVERADQETQYF. The CDR3 DNA is TGCAGCGTTGAACGAGCGGACCAAGAGACCCAGTACTTC.

The gene calls are TRBV9 and TRBJ2-7, with TRBD2 matching over 7 bases. The length of the CDR3 is 14 residues. V lost 0 bases to trimming and J lost 3 bases; unmatched junction nucleotides: 3. Germline values: CDR1 SGDLS, CDR2 YYNGEE. DNA of the CDR3: TGTGCCAGCAGCGTAGGGGAGGGCTTCTACGAGCAGTACTTC. Amino acids: CASSVGEGFYEQYF.

As for this clone: An end of the junction differs from the germline gene, which may be a read error. V usage is TRBV5-4 and J usage is TRBJ2-1; D gene unclear. The CDR3 is 15 amino acids. Germline V lookup: CDR1 SGHNT, CDR2 YYREEE (reference sequence). DNA for the CDR3: TGCGCCAGCAGCCTACGACCCGCTTCCTACAATGAGCAGTTCTTC. This translates into CASSLRPASYNEQFF.

J is TRBJ1-1 and V is TRBV5-5; D is unclear. Trimming removed 2 bases from V and 1 base from J, with 6 bases in between. Germline loops: CDR1 SGHKS, CDR2 YYEKEE (reference sequence). This CDR3 has 13 amino acids. CDR3 coding DNA: TGTGCCAGCAGCTTTGCGGGGAACACTGAAGCTTTCTTT. Encoded protein: CASSFAGNTEAFF. Complete variable domain (other parts from reference TRBV5-5 and TRBJ1-1): DAGVTQSPTHLIKTRGQQVTLRCSPISGHKSVSWYQQVLGQGPQFIFQYYEKEERGRGNFPDRFSARQFPNYSSELNVNALLLGDSALYLCASSFAGNTEAFFGQGTRLTVV.

This clone showed up just once. This chain uses TRBV7-6 with TRBJ1-2, with D possibly matching TRBD1 (5 bases). Trimming left V 3 bases short and J 0 bases short, with 14 bases between. The CDR3 length is 16 residues. Germline CDR1 and CDR2: SGHVS and FNYEAQ. The DNA of the CDR3 is TGTGCCAGCAGCTTGGGGGAGACAGAGTCTAACTATGGCTACACCTTC. This translates into CASSLGETESNYGYTF.

The chain joins TRBV7-2 to TRBJ2-7, with D maybe TRBD1 (6 bases). Trimming took 6 bases from V and 1 from J, leaving 16 bases between them. CDR3 size: 15 residues. Looked up from germline, CDR1 is SGHTA and CDR2 is FQGNSA. The CDR3 here is CASSLRGSGSYEQYF. CDR3 nucleotide sequence: TGTGCCAGCAGTCTCAGGGGATCAGGGTCCTACGAGCAGTACTTC.

The chain couples TRBV5-1 to TRBJ2-5; TRBD1 agrees at 7 bases. Looked up from germline, CDR1 is SGHRS and CDR2 is YFSETQ. The CDR3 extends over 15 amino acids. The trim removed 0 bases at V and 1 base at J, leaving 3 bases unmatched. CDR3 in DNA: TGCGCCAGCAGCTTGGTCCCAGGGGGCCAAGAGACCCAGTACTTC. Amino acids: CASSLVPGGQETQYF.

This clone is a singleton in its sample. The chain uses TRBV2 and TRBJ2-1; 7 nucleotides match TRBD2. The CDR3 covers 15 residues. After removal of 5 bases from V and 1 base from J, the junction contained 5 bases not matched to a gene. Germline loops: CDR1 SNHLY, CDR2 FYNNEI. The CDR3 region is CASSLSGPSYNEQFF. The CDR3 DNA follows: TGTGCCAGCAGTCTTAGCGGGCCATCCTACAATGAGCAGTTCTTC.

This chain connects TRBV5-1 to TRBJ2-5; the D gene could be TRBD1 or TRBD2 (5 bases each). The end of the DNA is better explained by TRBJ2-7, so the J call may be wrong. The CDR3 consists of 16 residues. Germline V lookup: CDR1 SGHRS, CDR2 YFSETQ. The CDR3: CASSLSGTPRSYEQYF. As DNA, the CDR3 is TGCGCCAGCAGCTTGAGTGGGACCCCAAGGTCCTACGAGCAGTACTTC.

This clone was counted between two and nine times. The chain uses TRBV11-2 and TRBJ2-7; 8 bases map to TRBD1. Germline V gene sequence: CDR1 SGHAT, CDR2 FQNNGV. The CDR3 has 14 residues. The V segment lost 3 bases and the J segment 3 bases; nucleotides outside the gene matches: 4. In DNA, the CDR3 is TGTGCCAGCAGCTTTACAGGGGGAGGCTACGAGCAGTACTTC. Translation: CASSFTGGGYEQYF.

This chain links TRBV14 with TRBJ2-5, with D unresolved. The length of the CDR3 is 14 residues. Germline V gene data show CDR1 as SGHDN and CDR2 as FVKESK. V was cut by 4 bases and J by 10 bases, with 19 bases left in between. The DNA of the CDR3 is TGTGCCAGCAGCCGAGCAGGCTTCACCCATCGCCAGTACTTC. Encoded protein: CASSRAGFTHRQYF. Together with reference TRBV14 and TRBJ2-5, the CDR3 gives the full variable domain: EAGVTQFPSHSVIEKGQTVTLRCDPISGHDNLYWYRRVMGKEIKFLLHFVKESKQDESGMPNNRFLAERTGGTYSTLKVQPAELEDSGVYFCASSRAGFTHRQYFGPGTRLLVL.

This clone occurred once. This sequence joins TRBV19 and TRBJ1-5; 12 bases line up with TRBD1. Germline V gene data show CDR1 as LNHDA and CDR2 as SQIVND (reference sequence). The CDR3 totals 16 residues. After removal of 6 bases from V and 7 bases from J, the junction contained 10 bases not matched to a gene. The CDR3 DNA follows: TGTGCCAGTAGCCGCCAGGGACAGGGGGCTGGCCAGCCCCAGCATTTT. Translating gives CASSRQGQGAGQPQHF.

The genes are TRBV7-9 and TRBJ1-4; no definite D call. The length of the CDR3 is 13 residues. Trimming took 1 base from V and 6 from J, leaving 6 bases between them. Germline V gene sequence: CDR1 SEHNR, CDR2 FQNEAQ (reference sequence). Here the CDR3 reads CASSLDLDEKLFF. CDR3 DNA: TGTGCCAGCAGCTTAGATTTGGATGAAAAACTGTTTTTT.

This rearrangement joins TRBV28 to TRBJ2-1; TRBD2 matches 9 bases. The CDR3 has 16 amino acids. Germline loops: CDR1 MDHEN, CDR2 SYDVKM. The junction had 11 bases not matched to a gene; V was cut back by 6 bases and J by 5 bases. The CDR3 protein is CASSPFSSGNHNEQFF. CDR3 DNA: TGTGCCAGCAGCCCTTTTTCTAGCGGGAACCACAATGAGCAGTTCTTC.

Of note for this clone: Within the sample, other DNA sequences also encode this same CDR3. CDR3 nucleotides: TGTGCCACCAGCAGAGGGCAGGGGGAAGAGACCCAGTACTTC. As protein: CATSRGQGEETQYF. The chain is built from TRBV15 and TRBJ2-5; 7 bases match TRBD1. The germline CDR1 and CDR2 sequences are LNHNV and YYDKDF (reference sequence). V lost 1 base and J lost 3; bases outside the gene matches: 2. The CDR3 has 14 residues.

V and J are TRBV27 and TRBJ1-6; D gene ambiguous. Germline assignment: CDR1 MNHEY and CDR2 SMNVEV (reference sequence). The CDR3 spans 14 residues. V gave up 3 bases and J gave up 7 bases, with 10 bases separating them. The CDR3 DNA follows: TGTGCCAGCAGTTTGAACGGGCGGAATTCACCCCTCCACTTT. It yields the protein CASSLNGRNSPLHF.

CDR3 in amino acids: CASSQETGLNTEAFF. CDR3 nucleotide sequence: TGCGCCAGCAGCCAAGAGACAGGTCTGAACACTGAAGCTTTCTTT. This sequence joins TRBV4-3 and TRBJ1-1, with D possibly TRBD1 on 6 matching bases. V lost 0 bases and J 0 bases, leaving 8 bases between the germline ends. The CDR3 runs to 15 residues. Germline CDR1 reads LGHNA; CDR2 reads YSLEER.

The chain carries TRBV19 and TRBJ1-2; D remains unclear. The ends were cut back, 3 bases at V and 1 base at J, with 6 bases in the middle. The CDR3 totals 13 residues. CDR1 and CDR2 from the germline V gene are LNHDA and SQIVND (reference sequence). The CDR3 sequence: CASSIKVNYGYTF. DNA of the CDR3: TGTGCCAGTAGTATCAAGGTTAACTATGGCTACACCTTC.

The chain combines TRBV11-2 with TRBJ1-3, with 8 bases identical to TRBD1. CDR1 and CDR2 (germline): SGHAT, FQNNGV. This CDR3 is built from 15 residues. Unmatched junction bases numbered 4, after V lost 6 bases and J lost 0 bases. The CDR3 region is CASSFTGGSGNTIYF. CDR3 DNA sequence: TGTGCCAGCAGTTTTACAGGGGGCTCTGGAAACACCATATATTTT.

The J gene is TRBJ1-1, the V gene TRBV19; 7 nucleotides line up with TRBD1. The V segment lost 7 bases and the J segment 4 bases; nucleotides outside the gene matches: 6. CDR3 length equals 13 residues. Germline CDR1 reads LNHDA; CDR2 reads SQIVND (reference sequence). The CDR3 DNA reads TGTGCCAGTACCCCAGGGGGTCGCACTGAAGCTTTCTTT. Translation gives CASTPGGRTEAFF.

In this sample, this clone turned up once. This chain joins TRBV15 and TRBJ2-6; no clear D gene. The CDR3 has 15 amino acids. Germline assignment: CDR1 LNHNV and CDR2 YYDKDF (reference sequence). Trimming cost V 1 base and J 1 base, with 5 bases left between them. The CDR3 region is CATSRALSGANVLTF. In DNA form, the CDR3 reads TGTGCCACCAGCAGAGCTTTATCTGGGGCCAACGTCCTGACTTTC.

The V gene is TRBV5-1, the J gene TRBJ2-3, with D maybe TRBD2 (6 bases). The CDR3 runs 15 residues. The germline V gene encodes CDR1 SGHRS and CDR2 YFSETQ. Between the trimmed V and J ends, which lost 0 bases and 5 bases, there was a span of 13 bases. The CDR3 DNA reads as TGCGCCAGCAGCTTGGCCGGGGGAGATGGAGATACGCAGTATTTT. This gives the protein CASSLAGGDGDTQYF.

The rearrangement joins TRBV5-4 to TRBJ2-1, with D tentatively TRBD1 (6 bases). This CDR3 is built from 15 residues. The ends were cut back, 8 bases at V and 3 bases at J, with 18 bases in the middle. From germline, CDR1 is SGHNT and CDR2 YYREEE (reference sequence). CDR3 region: CASHRQGTLYNEQFF. CDR3 DNA sequence: TGTGCCAGTCACCGGCAGGGGACCCTCTACAATGAGCAGTTCTTC. Full variable domain (missing parts from reference TRBV5-4 and TRBJ2-1): ETGVTQSPTHLIKTRGQQVTLRCSSQSGHNTVSWYQQALGQGPQFIFQYYREEENGRGNFPPRFSGLQFPNYSSELNVNALELDDSALYLCASHRQGTLYNEQFFGPGTRLTVL.

The chain carries TRBV5-4 and TRBJ1-2; D is perhaps TRBD1 (5 bases). The V end lost 0 bases, the J end lost 7 bases, and 10 bases lay between the germline ends. The CDR3 has 13 amino acids. Germline loops: CDR1 SGHNT, CDR2 YYREEE (reference sequence). CDR3 bases: TGTGCCAGCAGCTTGGACGGGGGTGGTGGCTACACCTTC. The encoded protein is CASSLDGGGGYTF.

The gene calls are TRBV15 and TRBJ1-5; 7 bases agree with TRBD1. The CDR3 length is 16 residues. Germline assignment: CDR1 LNHNV and CDR2 YYDKDF (reference sequence). The V gene end was trimmed by 2 bases and the J gene end by 2 bases; junction bases not matched to a gene: 6. The CDR3: CATSRPTGLRNQPQHF. CDR3 nucleotides: TGTGCCACCAGCAGACCGACAGGGCTTCGCAATCAGCCCCAGCATTTT.

The rearrangement joins TRBV2 to TRBJ1-1; D not certain. The CDR3 contains 13 residues. The germline V gene has CDR1 SNHLY and CDR2 FYNNEI. Trimming took 5 bases from V and 1 from J, leaving 8 bases between them. This chain's CDR3 is CASSFAGNTEAFF. The DNA for the CDR3 is TGTGCCAGCAGTTTCGCAGGGAACACTGAAGCTTTCTTT.

The rearrangement links TRBV5-1 to TRBJ1-2, with a tentative D call TRBD1 (6 bases). This CDR3 contains 12 residues. The V gene's germline CDR1 is SGHRS and CDR2 YFSETQ. V was clipped by 4 bases and J by 6 bases, with 10 bases between them. Here the CDR3 reads CASSRDKDGYTF. The DNA of the CDR3 is TGCGCCAGCAGCAGGGACAAAGATGGCTACACCTTC.

The V and J genes are TRBV5-1 and TRBJ2-4; a weak D match, TRBD1 (5 bases). CDR1 and CDR2 (germline): SGHRS, YFSETQ. This CDR3 is 17 amino acids long. V lost 4 bases and J lost 1, with 18 bases in between. CDR3: CASSPGWDKKAKNIQYF. In DNA form, the CDR3 reads TGCGCCAGCAGCCCAGGGTGGGATAAGAAGGCCAAAAACATTCAGTACTTC.